These T cell receptor beta chains were read from a single sample in a study of identical twins. Using its own MiXCR run on the 5' RACE reads, TCRdb lists one record per CDR3 protein. This table has fewer than 800,000 distinct CDR3 sequences, less than 9% appearing once. This sample also belongs to another study, concerning yellow fever vaccine responses in identical twins.

Sequencing was carried out using PBMCs. All receptors derive from a woman aged 18-29 years in good health. Both conserved end residues are part of each CDR3. D genes are given only for firm matches. A row's size may be missing; if present it is once, few, many or a size class.

j_gene: TRBJ2-5; d_gene: TRBD2; abundance: few; v_gene: TRBV4-1; CDR3nt: TGCGCCAGCAGCCAAGCCGGCGGGGGGAACCAAGAGACCCAGTACTTC; CDR3aa: CASSQAGGGNQETQYF
j_gene: TRBJ2-7; d_gene: .; abundance: many; v_gene: TRBV25-1; CDR3nt: TGTGCCAGCAGTGATAACGAGCAGTACTTC; CDR3aa: CASSDNEQYF
j_gene: TRBJ2-1; d_gene: .; abundance: many; v_gene: TRBV3-1; CDR3nt: TGTGCCAGCAGCTCAGTGGGGGAGCAGTTCTTC; CDR3aa: CASSSVGEQFF
j_gene: TRBJ1-3; d_gene: .; abundance: many; v_gene: TRBV11-2; CDR3nt: TGTGCCAGCAGCCCCTTATCGGGAAACACCATATATTTT; CDR3aa: CASSPLSGNTIYF
j_gene: TRBJ2-2; d_gene: TRBD1; abundance: few; v_gene: TRBV5-5; CDR3nt: TGTGCCAGCACCCTGACAGGGTTCCTCGCCGGGGAGCTGTTTTTT; CDR3aa: CASTLTGFLAGELFF
j_gene: TRBJ2-7; d_gene: .; abundance: many; v_gene: TRBV12-3/TRBV12-4; CDR3nt: TGTGCCAGCAGTTCCGGACAGGGAATGACTAGCGGAGATTTCTACGAGCAGTACTTC; CDR3aa: CASSSGQGMTSGDFYEQYF
j_gene: TRBJ2-6; d_gene: .; abundance: .; v_gene: TRBV20-1; CDR3nt: TGCAGTGCTAACTATTTGGTTTCGGGATCTGGGGCCAACGTCCTGACTTTC; CDR3aa: CSANYLVSGSGANVLTF
j_gene: TRBJ2-7; d_gene: TRBD1; abundance: .; v_gene: TRBV14; CDR3nt: TGTGCCAGCAGCCAAGGGACAGGGAACGAGCAGTACTTC; CDR3aa: CASSQGTGNEQYF
j_gene: TRBJ1-4; d_gene: TRBD1; abundance: few; v_gene: TRBV6-5; CDR3nt: TGTGCCAGCAGTTACTCCCGGACAGGAGGAGCAACTAATGAAAAACTGTTTTTT; CDR3aa: CASSYSRTGGATNEKLFF
j_gene: TRBJ2-1; d_gene: .; abundance: .; v_gene: TRBV7-2; CDR3nt: TGTGCCAGCAGCCCCTTAGCGGTTGGGGTCCATGAGCAGTTCTTC; CDR3aa: CASSPLAVGVHEQFF
j_gene: TRBJ2-1; d_gene: .; abundance: .; v_gene: TRBV7-7; CDR3nt: TGTGCCAGCAGCTTATCTGAGCGGGTTGAGCAGTTCTTC; CDR3aa: CASSLSERVEQFF
j_gene: TRBJ1-1; d_gene: .; abundance: many; v_gene: TRBV12-3/TRBV12-4; CDR3nt: TGTGCCAGCAGTTTTGGAGGGTCTGAAGCTTTCTTT; CDR3aa: CASSFGGSEAFF
j_gene: TRBJ1-5; d_gene: .; abundance: few; v_gene: TRBV3-1; CDR3nt: TGTGCCAGCAGCCACGGGGAGGTCGGCAATCAGCCCCAGCATTTT; CDR3aa: CASSHGEVGNQPQHF
j_gene: TRBJ2-4; d_gene: .; abundance: .; v_gene: TRBV2; CDR3nt: TGTGCCAGCAGTGAGGTGGATCTAGCCAAAAACATTCAGTACTTC; CDR3aa: CASSEVDLAKNIQYF
j_gene: TRBJ2-1; d_gene: .; abundance: many; v_gene: TRBV29-1; CDR3nt: TGCAGCGCTAGGACGGCCAGCTCCTACAATGAGCAGTTCTTC; CDR3aa: CSARTASSYNEQFF
j_gene: TRBJ2-4; d_gene: .; abundance: .; v_gene: TRBV11-3; CDR3nt: TGTGCCAGCAGCTTACTCCGGCTTGACTTAGCCAAAAACATTCAGTACTTC; CDR3aa: CASSLLRLDLAKNIQYF
j_gene: TRBJ2-5; d_gene: TRBD2; abundance: many; v_gene: TRBV7-9; CDR3nt: TGTGCCAGCAGCTCCCCGACTAGCCCCAAGGAGACCCAGTACTTC; CDR3aa: CASSSPTSPKETQYF
j_gene: TRBJ1-1; d_gene: .; abundance: .; v_gene: TRBV6-1; CDR3nt: TGTGCCAGCAGTGCCCGGGAGGGAATGAACACTGAAGCTTTCTTT; CDR3aa: CASSAREGMNTEAFF
j_gene: TRBJ2-5; d_gene: .; abundance: .; v_gene: TRBV2; CDR3nt: TGTGCCAGCAGTGAAGCGGGGGGAGAGACCCAGTACTTC; CDR3aa: CASSEAGGETQYF
j_gene: TRBJ2-1; d_gene: TRBD2; abundance: few; v_gene: TRBV12-5; CDR3nt: TGTGCTAGTGGTTTGGTACACCCCTCTCTAGCGGGAGCGGACAATGAGCAGTTCTTC; CDR3aa: CASGLVHPSLAGADNEQFF
j_gene: TRBJ1-5; d_gene: .; abundance: many; v_gene: TRBV11-2; CDR3nt: TGTGCCAGCAGCCTCGGACCAGGGCTGAGCAATCAGCCCCAGCATTTT; CDR3aa: CASSLGPGLSNQPQHF
j_gene: TRBJ2-5; d_gene: .; abundance: many; v_gene: TRBV5-1; CDR3nt: TGCGCCAGCAGCTCCGGGACACACCAAGAGACCCAGTACTTC; CDR3aa: CASSSGTHQETQYF
j_gene: TRBJ1-4; d_gene: .; abundance: few; v_gene: TRBV12-3/TRBV12-4; CDR3nt: TGTGCCAGCAGTTTACGGGCTTCCCGTTGGGAAAAACTGTTTTTT; CDR3aa: CASSLRASRWEKLFF
j_gene: TRBJ1-5; d_gene: .; abundance: few; v_gene: TRBV28; CDR3nt: TGTGCCAGCAGTTTCGTAGGGAGAGGAGTCCTCCGCGGTGGCAATCAGCCCCAGCATTTT; CDR3aa: CASSFVGRGVLRGGNQPQHF
j_gene: TRBJ2-2; d_gene: TRBD2; abundance: few; v_gene: TRBV28; CDR3nt: TGTGCCAGCAGTCTCCTAGCGGGGATCAACACCGGGGAGCTGTTTTTT; CDR3aa: CASSLLAGINTGELFF
j_gene: TRBJ2-5; d_gene: .; abundance: many; v_gene: TRBV12-3/TRBV12-4; CDR3nt: TGTGCCAGCAGTTTGGGCCCGGTAGAGACCCAGTACTTC; CDR3aa: CASSLGPVETQYF
j_gene: TRBJ1-6; d_gene: .; abundance: many; v_gene: TRBV12-3/TRBV12-4; CDR3nt: TGTGCCAGCAGTTCCTCCGGGCTTAATTCACCCCTCCACTTT; CDR3aa: CASSSSGLNSPLHF
j_gene: TRBJ2-2; d_gene: TRBD1; abundance: many; v_gene: TRBV12-3/TRBV12-4; CDR3nt: TGTGCCAGCAGCATACAGGGGTTTGGCGGGGAGCTGTTTTTT; CDR3aa: CASSIQGFGGELFF
j_gene: TRBJ2-1; d_gene: .; abundance: many; v_gene: TRBV12-3/TRBV12-4; CDR3nt: TGTGCCAGCAGTAGGACGGGCTACAATGAGCAGTTCTTC; CDR3aa: CASSRTGYNEQFF
j_gene: TRBJ2-5; d_gene: TRBD1; abundance: many; v_gene: TRBV10-3; CDR3nt: TGTGCCATCAGTGAGGACAGGGGAGAGACCCAGTACTTC; CDR3aa: CAISEDRGETQYF
j_gene: TRBJ1-1; d_gene: TRBD1; abundance: few; v_gene: TRBV2; CDR3nt: TGTGCCAGCACTCGTTTTTTGGGACAGGGGGAGGTGAACACTGAAGCTTTCTTT; CDR3aa: CASTRFLGQGEVNTEAFF
j_gene: TRBJ1-6; d_gene: .; abundance: .; v_gene: TRBV29-1; CDR3nt: TGCAGCGTTGGGTACAGTCTTGATTCACCCCTCCACTTT; CDR3aa: CSVGYSLDSPLHF
j_gene: TRBJ2-2; d_gene: .; abundance: few; v_gene: TRBV9; CDR3nt: TGTGCCAGCAGCGTAGTGGGAGGACCGAACACCGGGGAGCTGTTTTTT; CDR3aa: CASSVVGGPNTGELFF
j_gene: TRBJ1-1; d_gene: .; abundance: .; v_gene: TRBV5-6; CDR3nt: TGTGCCAGCAGCTTGGCGGTTACAGGGAGTGGGAACACTGAAGCTTTCTTT; CDR3aa: CASSLAVTGSGNTEAFF
j_gene: TRBJ1-6; d_gene: .; abundance: many; v_gene: TRBV10-3; CDR3nt: TGTGCCATCAGTGCCAAGACAGTTAATTCACCCCTCCACTTT; CDR3aa: CAISAKTVNSPLHF
j_gene: TRBJ2-2; d_gene: .; abundance: few; v_gene: TRBV6-1; CDR3nt: TGTGCCAGCATTCCCCACTTGGCGGTTGACACCGGGGAGCTGTTTTTT; CDR3aa: CASIPHLAVDTGELFF
j_gene: TRBJ2-3; d_gene: TRBD2; abundance: .; v_gene: TRBV4-2; CDR3nt: TGTGCCAGCAGCGACCTAGCGGGGAGCACAGATACGCAGTATTTT; CDR3aa: CASSDLAGSTDTQYF
j_gene: TRBJ1-1; d_gene: .; abundance: few; v_gene: TRBV5-1; CDR3nt: TGCGCCAGCAGCCTGGCTTCGAGAATTCGCACTGAAGCTTTCTTT; CDR3aa: CASSLASRIRTEAFF